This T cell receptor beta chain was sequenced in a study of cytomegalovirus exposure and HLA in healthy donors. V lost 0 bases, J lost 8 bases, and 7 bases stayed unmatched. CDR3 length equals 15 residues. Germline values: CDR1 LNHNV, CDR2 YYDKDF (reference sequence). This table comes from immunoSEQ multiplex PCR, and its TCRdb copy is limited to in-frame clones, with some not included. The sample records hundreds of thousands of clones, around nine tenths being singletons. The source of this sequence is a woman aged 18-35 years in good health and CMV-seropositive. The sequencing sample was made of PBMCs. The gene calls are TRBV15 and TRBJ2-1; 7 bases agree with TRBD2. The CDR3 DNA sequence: TGTGCCACCAGCAGAGATGGACTAGTTAACGATGAGCAGTTCTTC. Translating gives CATSRDGLVNDEQFF.